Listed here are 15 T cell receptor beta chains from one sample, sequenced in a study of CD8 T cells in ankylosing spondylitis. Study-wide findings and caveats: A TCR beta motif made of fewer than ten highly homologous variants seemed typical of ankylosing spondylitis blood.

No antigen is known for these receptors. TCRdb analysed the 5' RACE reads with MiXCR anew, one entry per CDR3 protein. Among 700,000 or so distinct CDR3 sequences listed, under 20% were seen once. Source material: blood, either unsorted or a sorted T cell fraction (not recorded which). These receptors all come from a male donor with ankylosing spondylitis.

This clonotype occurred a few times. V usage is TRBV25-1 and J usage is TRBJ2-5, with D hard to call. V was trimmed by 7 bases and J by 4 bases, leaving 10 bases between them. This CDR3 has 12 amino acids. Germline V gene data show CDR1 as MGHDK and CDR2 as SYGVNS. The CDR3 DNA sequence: TGTGCCAGCACCCCCAAAGGAGAGACCCAGTACTTC. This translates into CASTPKGETQYF.

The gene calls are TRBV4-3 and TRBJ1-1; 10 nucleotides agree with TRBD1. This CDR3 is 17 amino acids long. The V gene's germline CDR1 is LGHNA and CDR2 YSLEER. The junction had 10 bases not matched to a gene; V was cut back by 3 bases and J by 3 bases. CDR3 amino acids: CASSQATGGLRDTEAFF. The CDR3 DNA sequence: TGCGCCAGCAGCCAGGCGACAGGGGGCCTAAGGGACACTGAAGCTTTCTTT.

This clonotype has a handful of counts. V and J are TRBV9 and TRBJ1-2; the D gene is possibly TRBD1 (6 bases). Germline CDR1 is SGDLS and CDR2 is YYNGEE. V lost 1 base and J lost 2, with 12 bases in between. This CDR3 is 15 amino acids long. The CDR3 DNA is TGTGCCAGCAGCGTATACGGGGGCGCAAACTATGGCTACACCTTC. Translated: CASSVYGGANYGYTF.

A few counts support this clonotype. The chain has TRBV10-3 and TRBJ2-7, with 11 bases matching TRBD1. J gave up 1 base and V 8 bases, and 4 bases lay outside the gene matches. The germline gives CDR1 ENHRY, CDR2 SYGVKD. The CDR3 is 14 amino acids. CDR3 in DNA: TGTGCCATCCGGGGGACAGGGGGATCCTACGAGCAGTACTTC. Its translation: CAIRGTGGSYEQYF.

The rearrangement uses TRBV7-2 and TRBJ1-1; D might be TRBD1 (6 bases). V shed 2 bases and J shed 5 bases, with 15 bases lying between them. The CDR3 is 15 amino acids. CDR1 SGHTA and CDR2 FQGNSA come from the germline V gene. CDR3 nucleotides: TGTGCCAGCAGCTTAAGGGTAGGGGGGCTTACTGAAGCTTTCTTT. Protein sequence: CASSLRVGGLTEAFF.

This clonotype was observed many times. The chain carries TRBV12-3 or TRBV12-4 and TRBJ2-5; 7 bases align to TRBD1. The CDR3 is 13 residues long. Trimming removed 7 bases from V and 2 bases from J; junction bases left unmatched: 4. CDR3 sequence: CASTWDRQETQYF. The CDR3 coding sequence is TGTGCCAGCACCTGGGACAGACAAGAGACCCAGTACTTC.

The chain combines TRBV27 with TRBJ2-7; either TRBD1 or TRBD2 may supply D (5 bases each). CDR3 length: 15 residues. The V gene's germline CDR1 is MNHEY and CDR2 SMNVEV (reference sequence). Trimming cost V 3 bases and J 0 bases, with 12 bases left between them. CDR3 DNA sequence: TGTGCCAGCAGTTTTTTAGGGGACGGCTCCTACGAGCAGTACTTC. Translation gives CASSFLGDGSYEQYF.

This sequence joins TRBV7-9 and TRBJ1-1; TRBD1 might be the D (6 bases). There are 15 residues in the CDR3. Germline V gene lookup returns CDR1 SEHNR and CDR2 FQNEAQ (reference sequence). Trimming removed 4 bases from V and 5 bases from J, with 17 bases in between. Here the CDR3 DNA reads TGTGCCAGCAGCTACTCTGGGGGGGCTCGAACTGAAGCTTTCTTT. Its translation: CASSYSGGARTEAFF. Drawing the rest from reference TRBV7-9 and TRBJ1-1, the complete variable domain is DTGVSQNPRHKITKRGQNVTFRCDPISEHNRLYWYRQTLGQGPEFLTYFQNEAQLEKSRLLSDRFSAERPKGSFSTLEIQRTEQGDSAMYLCASSYSGGARTEAFFGQGTRLTVV.

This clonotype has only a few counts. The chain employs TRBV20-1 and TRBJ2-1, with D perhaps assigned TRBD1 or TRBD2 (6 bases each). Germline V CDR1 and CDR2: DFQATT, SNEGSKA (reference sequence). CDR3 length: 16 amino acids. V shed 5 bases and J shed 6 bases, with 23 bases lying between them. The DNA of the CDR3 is TGCAGTGCTCCAGACTTAGGAGGGGGTCAGGGCAATGAGCAGTTCTTC. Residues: CSAPDLGGGQGNEQFF.

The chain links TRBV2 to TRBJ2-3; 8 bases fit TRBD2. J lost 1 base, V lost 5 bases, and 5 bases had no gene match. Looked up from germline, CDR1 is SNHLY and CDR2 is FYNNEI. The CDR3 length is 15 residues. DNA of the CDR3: TGTGCCAGCAGTCGAGGACTAGCCGGCACAGATACGCAGTATTTT. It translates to CASSRGLAGTDTQYF.

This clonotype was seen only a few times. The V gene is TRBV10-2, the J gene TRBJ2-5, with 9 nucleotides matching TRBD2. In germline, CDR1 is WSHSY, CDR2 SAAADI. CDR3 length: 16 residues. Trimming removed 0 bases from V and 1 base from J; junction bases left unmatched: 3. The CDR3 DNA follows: TGCGCCAGCAGTGAGTCGGCGGGAGGGGCCCAAGAGACCCAGTACTTC. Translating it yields CASSESAGGAQETQYF.

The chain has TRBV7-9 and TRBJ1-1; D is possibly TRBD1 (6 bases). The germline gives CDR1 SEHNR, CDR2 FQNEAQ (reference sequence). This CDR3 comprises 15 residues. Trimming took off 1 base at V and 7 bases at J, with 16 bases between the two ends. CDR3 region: CASSLEVGGRDEAFF. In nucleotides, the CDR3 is TGTGCCAGCAGCTTAGAGGTAGGGGGTCGGGATGAAGCTTTCTTT.

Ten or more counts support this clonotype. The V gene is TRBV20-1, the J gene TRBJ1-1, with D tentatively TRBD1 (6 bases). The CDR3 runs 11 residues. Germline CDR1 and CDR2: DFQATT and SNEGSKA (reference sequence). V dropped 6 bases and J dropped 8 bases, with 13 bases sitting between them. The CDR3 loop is CSARQADEAFF. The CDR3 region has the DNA TGCAGTGCAAGACAGGCGGACGAAGCTTTCTTT.

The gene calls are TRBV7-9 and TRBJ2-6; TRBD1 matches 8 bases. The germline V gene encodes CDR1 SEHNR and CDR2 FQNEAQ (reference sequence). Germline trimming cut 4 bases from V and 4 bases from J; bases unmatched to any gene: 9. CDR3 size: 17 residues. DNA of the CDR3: TGTGCCAGCAGCTCGCGAGGACAGGGTTACGGGGCCAACGTCCTGACTTTC. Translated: CASSSRGQGYGANVLTF.

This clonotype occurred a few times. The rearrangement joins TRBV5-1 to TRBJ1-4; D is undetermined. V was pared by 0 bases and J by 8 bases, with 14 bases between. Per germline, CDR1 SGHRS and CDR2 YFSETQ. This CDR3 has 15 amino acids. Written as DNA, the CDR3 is TGCGCCAGCAGCTTGGAAAGACCCTCTGGGGAAAAACTGTTTTTT. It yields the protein CASSLERPSGEKLFF.